This is a list of T cell receptor beta chains from one sample in a study of T cell repertoires in cytomegalovirus infection. TCRdb analysed the reads with MiXCR anew, one entry per CDR3 protein. The sample includes fewer than 550,000 distinct CDR3 sequences, more than 15% of them seen just once. Sequenced sample: CD8+ T cells from PBMCs. Receptors originate from a human donor in good health (CMV status not recorded). Some clones in this sample may be carry-over from other donors' samples. Both conserved end residues are part of each CDR3. D genes are given only for firm matches. The size of a clone is reported for some rows only, either as once, few or many, or as a class for expanded clones.

v_gene,abundance,j_gene,d_gene,CDR3nt,CDR3aa
TRBV19,NA,TRBJ1-4,NA,TGTGCCAGTAGTCCCCGGCAGGGTACCGAAAAACTGTTTTTT,CASSPRQGTEKLFF
TRBV10-3,many,TRBJ2-3,TRBD2,TGTGCCACCATGGCGGGACTAGCGGGCACAGATACGCAGTATTTT,CATMAGLAGTDTQYF
TRBV27,few,TRBJ1-5,TRBD1,TGTGCCAGCAGTCCTCTGGGACAGGGGGGTCAGCCCCAGCATTTT,CASSPLGQGGQPQHF
TRBV20-1,few,TRBJ2-3,TRBD2,TGCAGTGCTGCGACGGGACTAGCGGAGACAGATACGCAGTATTTT,CSAATGLAETDTQYF
TRBV9,NA,TRBJ1-1,NA,TGTGCCAGCAGCGCAGGACTTGGGGGGGCCACGGATGTGTTCTTT,CASSAGLGGATDVFF
TRBV20-1,NA,TRBJ2-4,NA,TGCAGTGCTACTCGACAGGACCGCGATCAGTACTTC,CSATRQDRDQYF
TRBV7-9,NA,TRBJ1-2,TRBD1,TGTGCTAGCACCCCGTACGGGACAGATGGCTACACCTTC,CASTPYGTDGYTF
TRBV3-1,few,TRBJ2-7,TRBD1,TGTGCAGTTGGCGGACAGGGCTACGAGCAGTACTTC,CAVGGQGYEQYF
TRBV10-3,many,TRBJ1-1,NA,TGTGCCATCAGTGAGGTGGGGAACACTGAAGCTTTCTTT,CAISEVGNTEAFF
TRBV7-8,many,TRBJ1-5,NA,TGTGCCAGCAGCTTATCCCCCGAGGGGGGGCATAGCAATCAGCCCCAGCATTTT,CASSLSPEGGHSNQPQHF
TRBV10-3,NA,TRBJ2-7,NA,TGTGCCATCAGTGACAGAGGATACGAGCAGTACTTC,CAISDRGYEQYF
TRBV29-1,few,TRBJ2-7,NA,TGCAGCGGGGGGGACACGGTGACTTCCTACGAGCAGTACTTC,CSGGDTVTSYEQYF
TRBV24-1,NA,TRBJ2-7,NA,TGTGCCACCAGTGATTCCGTGGGGGGATCCGACGAGCAGTACTTC,CATSDSVGGSDEQYF
TRBV6-6,many,TRBJ1-3,NA,TGTGCCAGCAGTTACTTGGACAGCTCTGGAAACACCATATATTTT,CASSYLDSSGNTIYF
TRBV6-1,many,TRBJ2-5,NA,TGTGCCAGCAGTGCTTCCCTGGGCGGGGCAGGGGAGTTCCAAGAGACCCAGTACTTC,CASSASLGGAGEFQETQYF
TRBV4-1,NA,TRBJ2-7,TRBD1,TGCGCCAGCAGCCCGGGCCTCCGGGACAGGGACTCTACTGGGCAGTACTTC,CASSPGLRDRDSTGQYF
TRBV4-2,few,TRBJ2-1,TRBD2,TGTGCCAGCAGCCAAGAGATGGGCGGGGGGACCCCGGGATACAATGAGCAGTTCTTC,CASSQEMGGGTPGYNEQFF
TRBV28,many,TRBJ2-7,TRBD2,TGTGCCAGCAGTTCCTGGACTAGCGGGTCCCCCGGGGGCGAGCAGTACTTC,CASSSWTSGSPGGEQYF
TRBV30,many,TRBJ1-2,TRBD1,TGTGCCTGGAGTGTCCCCGACGACAGGGCCGTACTCTATGGCTACACCTTC,CAWSVPDDRAVLYGYTF
TRBV28,NA,TRBJ2-5,TRBD1,TGTGCCAGCAGTTTTCGAGGGGGCGCCTCGGAGGAGACCCAGTACTTC,CASSFRGGASEETQYF